A single sample is the source of the 13 T cell receptor beta chains below, sequenced in a study of OX40 agonist ivuxolimab in advanced cancers. Produced via immunoSEQ multiplex PCR; TCRdb's table is partial and in-frame only. The sample holds under 25,000 clones, 80% to 85% seen once. Sequenced material: CD4+ or CD8+ T cells sorted from blood, taken in a trial of the OX40 agonist ivuxolimab. The receptors shown here come from an adult with an advanced solid tumor such as melanoma, head and neck, liver or kidney cancer.

V and J are TRBV28 and TRBJ2-3, with 7 bases aligning to TRBD2. This CDR3 is 15 amino acids long. Losses at the gene ends were 1 base for V and 6 bases for J; bases not matched to a gene: 7. The V gene's germline CDR1 is MDHEN and CDR2 SYDVKM. For the CDR3, the DNA is TGTGCCAGCAGTTTATATGGGAGGGCTTGGGATACGCAGTATTTT. It encodes CASSLYGRAWDTQYF.

This chain connects TRBV18 to TRBJ2-7; 14 bases line up with TRBD2. The V gene end was trimmed by 6 bases and the J gene end by 4 bases; junction bases not matched to a gene: 5. The CDR3 extends over 15 amino acids. In germline, CDR1 is KGHSH, CDR2 LQKENI. The CDR3, as DNA: TGTGCCAGCTCCCTGGGGACTAGCGGGAGTTACGAGCAGTACTTC. It encodes CASSLGTSGSYEQYF.

For this clone: Because the CDR3 is missing its conserved closing phenylalanine or tryptophan, this is likely a read error. The chain uses TRBV7-2 and TRBJ1-2; D unresolved. Germline values: CDR1 SGHTA, CDR2 FQGNSA. V lost 1 base and J 8 bases, leaving 8 bases between the germline ends. CDR3 size: 12 residues. The chain's CDR3 is CASSLEMGGYTL. The DNA for the CDR3 is TGTGCCAGCAGCTTAGAAATGGGCGGCTACACCCTC.

In its sample, this clone was seen a few times. The V call is TRBV9, the J call TRBJ1-5; TRBD1 matches at 9 bases. This CDR3 is 15 amino acids long. Germline V gives CDR1 SGDLS, CDR2 YYNGEE. The ends lost 3 bases at V and 3 bases at J; junction bases unmatched: 4. CDR3 bases: TGTGCCAGCAGCGGGACAGGGGACTACAATCAGCCCCAGCATTTT. This gives the protein CASSGTGDYNQPQHF. The full variable domain, in which reference TRBV9 and TRBJ1-5 provide the parts outside the CDR3, is DSGVTQTPKHLITATGQRVTLRCSPRSGDLSVYWYQQSLDQGLQFLIQYYNGEERAKGNILERFSAQQFPDLHSELNLSSLELGDSALYFCASSGTGDYNQPQHFGDGTRLSIL.

The chain combines TRBV5-1 with TRBJ2-2, with 9 bases matching TRBD2. This CDR3 is built from 17 residues. Germline CDR1 SGHRS, CDR2 YFSETQ. V shed 2 bases, J shed 4 bases, and the junction held 9 bases outside the gene matches. CDR3 sequence: CASSFASGRLSTGELFF. DNA of the CDR3: TGCGCCAGCAGCTTTGCAAGCGGGAGGTTGAGCACCGGGGAGCTGTTTTTT.

The chain is built from TRBV19 and TRBJ1-5; D is perhaps TRBD1 (6 bases). The CDR3 extends over 15 amino acids. The germline CDR1 and CDR2 sequences are LNHDA and SQIVND (reference sequence). V was clipped by 7 bases and J by 6 bases, with 19 bases between them. The CDR3 DNA reads TGTGCCAGTAACCCATCGGGGGGCGCGGGTCAGCCCCAGCATTTT. Amino acid sequence: CASNPSGGAGQPQHF.

For this clone: Compared with germline, one end of the junction differs, possibly owing to a read error. The rearrangement uses TRBV9 and TRBJ2-3; 9 nucleotides line up with TRBD2. The CDR3 totals 14 residues. CDR1 is SGDLS and CDR2 is YYNGEE in the germline V gene. The CDR3 sequence is CASNVAGDTDTQYF. The CDR3 DNA reads TGTGCCAGCAACGTAGCGGGAGACACAGATACGCAGTATTTT.

V gene TRBV21-1 combines with J gene TRBJ2-2. TRBV21-1 is marked as a pseudogene. CDR3 length equals 16 residues. CDR3 DNA: TGTGCCAGCAGCAAAGGGGGGACCCAAAACACCGGGGAGCTGTTTTTT. Translation gives CASSKGGTQNTGELFF.

The chain links TRBV5-4 to TRBJ2-5; D possibly corresponds to TRBD1 (6 bases). TRBJ2-7 explains the end of the DNA better; the J call may be wrong. The CDR3 covers 12 residues. Germline V gene data show CDR1 as SGHNT and CDR2 as YYREEE (reference sequence). The CDR3 DNA reads as TGTGCCAGCAGCTTGTCAGGGGACGAGCAGTACTTC. This sequence encodes CASSLSGDEQYF.

V usage is TRBV6-5 and J usage is TRBJ2-7; D tentatively reads TRBD1 or TRBD2 (5 bases each). This CDR3 has 12 amino acids. Trimming cost V 8 bases and J 6 bases, with 14 bases left between them. Germline values: CDR1 MNHEY, CDR2 SVGAGI. CDR3 coding DNA: TGTGCCAGCGGCCCCAGGGAGAGCGAGCAGTACTTC. This translates into CASGPRESEQYF.

The chain couples TRBV2 to TRBJ2-4; D possibly corresponds to TRBD2 (5 bases). CDR1 is SNHLY and CDR2 is FYNNEI in the germline V gene. The CDR3 is made up of 14 amino acids. The ends were cut back, 2 bases at V and 4 bases at J, with 9 bases in the middle. The CDR3 DNA sequence: TGTGCCAGCAGTGAAATGGACTCAAAAAACATTCAGTACTTC. Protein sequence: CASSEMDSKNIQYF.

This chain links TRBV7-9 with TRBJ2-3; 9 bases agree with TRBD1. Germline lookup yields CDR1 SEHNR and CDR2 FQNEAQ (reference sequence). J gave up 5 bases and V 1 base, and 4 bases lay outside the gene matches. The CDR3 totals 15 residues. The CDR3 DNA reads as TGTGCCAGCAGCTTAGGGGGACAGGGTAAAGATACGCAGTATTTT. This codes for CASSLGGQGKDTQYF.

This clone occurred a few times. The chain is built from TRBV21-1 and TRBJ2-7; TRBD1 is the table's D call and was not checked against the DNA. TRBV21-1 is a documented pseudogene. The CDR3 contains 17 residues. The CDR3, as DNA: TGTGCCAGCAGCACCAGCCGACACAGGGTGCCGAACTACGAGCAGTACTTC. Its protein is CASSTSRHRVPNYEQYF.